A single sample is the source of the 25 T cell receptor beta chains below, sequenced in a study of OX40 agonist ivuxolimab in advanced cancers. The protocol was immunoSEQ multiplex PCR, while the TCRdb copy is restricted to in-frame clones and leaves out a portion. Of around 85,000 clones listed, around 90% are singletons. Sequencing used CD4+ or CD8+ T cells sorted from blood, obtained in a trial of the OX40 agonist ivuxolimab. These receptors all come from an adult with an advanced solid tumor such as melanoma, head and neck, liver or kidney cancer.

This chain joins TRBV28 and TRBJ1-2; the D is unclear. Germline CDR1 MDHEN, CDR2 SYDVKM. With 2 bases removed from V and 7 bases from J, the gap between germline ends came to 14 bases. The CDR3 runs 14 residues. CDR3 sequence reads: CASSLPEGYGGYTF. CDR3 bases: TGTGCCAGCAGTTTACCCGAGGGATACGGTGGCTACACCTTC.

V is TRBV27 and J is TRBJ2-7, with 7 nucleotides matching TRBD2. This CDR3 is 18 amino acids long. The V segment lost 5 bases and the J segment 2 bases; nucleotides outside the gene matches: 18. The germline CDR1 and CDR2 sequences are MNHEY and SMNVEV (reference sequence). The CDR3 DNA sequence: TGTGCCAGCAGTCCCTCCAGCGGGGAGGAACCCCTCGCCTACGAGCAGTACGTC. Its translation is CASSPSSGEEPLAYEQYV.

Here the CDR3 DNA reads TGTGCCAGCACCGGAGGGCCGGGTAAAGCTTTCTTT. It translates to CASTGGPGKAFF. The chain couples TRBV11-2 to TRBJ1-1; D remains unclear. The CDR3 covers 12 residues. V shed 7 bases and J shed 9 bases, with 15 bases lying between them. In germline, CDR1 is SGHAT, CDR2 FQNNGV. Full variable domain (remainder filled in from reference TRBV11-2 and TRBJ1-1): EAGVAQSPRYKIIEKRQSVAFWCNPISGHATLYWYQQILGQGPKLLIQFQNNGVVDDSQLPKDRFSAERLKGVDSTLKIQPAKLEDSAVYLCASTGGPGKAFFGQGTRLTVV.

This clone was counted once. The V call is TRBV9, the J call TRBJ2-3; no definite D call. CDR1 is SGDLS and CDR2 is YYNGEE in the germline V gene. Trimming pared 3 bases from V and 8 bases from J, leaving 7 bases between. This CDR3 has 11 amino acids. CDR3 nucleotide sequence: TGTGCCAGCAGCGGCCGAGGTACGCAGTATTTT. Translating gives CASSGRGTQYF.

This clone has more than one count but fewer than ten. The V gene is TRBV27, the J gene TRBJ2-2; D uncertain. V lost 8 bases and J lost 1, with 11 bases in between. Germline CDR1 reads MNHEY; CDR2 reads SMNVEV (reference sequence). The CDR3 contains 14 residues. The CDR3 coding sequence is TGTGCCAGCCCCCAGGCAGGGAACACCGGGGAGCTGTTTTTT. Encoded protein: CASPQAGNTGELFF.

This chain uses TRBV27 with TRBJ1-1; D gene uncertain. The CDR3 sequence is 15 residues long. Trimming left V 5 bases short and J 5 bases short, with 18 bases between. Germline CDR1 MNHEY, CDR2 SMNVEV (reference sequence). Written as DNA, the CDR3 is TGTGCCAGCAGTATGAGTCGGGCGGGGAGGACTGAAGCTTTCTTT. It specifies CASSMSRAGRTEAFF.

This chain connects TRBV9 to TRBJ2-1, with D perhaps matching TRBD1 (6 bases). V shed 3 bases and J shed 2 bases, with 12 bases lying between them. Germline CDR1 and CDR2: SGDLS and YYNGEE. The CDR3 spans 15 residues. The CDR3 reads CASSAYREPYNEQFF. The CDR3 nucleotides are TGTGCCAGCAGCGCCTACAGGGAGCCCTACAATGAGCAGTTCTTC.

The chain combines TRBV10-3 with TRBJ1-5, with a tentative D call TRBD1 (5 bases). The germline V and J ends were trimmed by 6 bases and 0 bases, with 12 bases remaining between them. Germline assignment: CDR1 ENHRY and CDR2 SYGVKD. This CDR3 is 15 amino acids long. The CDR3 nucleotides read TGTGCCATCAGCCAGGGACCGAATAGCAATCAGCCCCAGCATTTT. Translating gives CAISQGPNSNQPQHF.

This clone was seen only a few times. CDR3 amino acids: CASSFRRNYGYTF. CDR3 DNA: TGTGCCAGCAGTTTTCGCAGGAACTATGGCTACACCTTC. This chain uses TRBV28 with TRBJ1-2, with D unresolved. The germline gives CDR1 MDHEN, CDR2 SYDVKM. There are 13 residues in the CDR3. V was shortened by 3 bases and J by 2 bases, with 7 bases between the two germline ends.

The rearrangement links TRBV5-4 to TRBJ1-5; 7 bases align to TRBD1. Germline V gene data show CDR1 as SGHNT and CDR2 as YYREEE (reference sequence). Germline trimming cut 4 bases from V and 7 bases from J; bases unmatched to any gene: 5. This CDR3 has 13 amino acids. The CDR3 DNA sequence: TGTGCCAGCAGCCAGGGGGGGTACCAGCCCCAGCATTTT. It translates to CASSQGGYQPQHF.

The chain couples TRBV6-5 to TRBJ1-1; D call uncertain. The V end lost 2 bases, the J end lost 2 bases, and 12 bases lay between the germline ends. Germline values: CDR1 MNHEY, CDR2 SVGAGI. The CDR3 covers 15 residues. CDR3 coding DNA: TGTGCCAGCAGTTACGGGGTGAGCCTCAACACTGAAGCTTTCTTT. This gives the protein CASSYGVSLNTEAFF.

The chain is built from TRBV6-6 and TRBJ1-1; no reliable D call. This CDR3 contains 15 residues. The V and J ends lost 5 bases and 0 bases respectively, with 13 bases between them. Germline V gene data show CDR1 as MNHNY and CDR2 as SVGAGI (reference sequence). Here the CDR3 reads CASSLSFWLNTEAFF. CDR3 coding DNA: TGTGCCAGCAGTCTATCCTTTTGGTTGAACACTGAAGCTTTCTTT.

The V gene is TRBV9, the J gene TRBJ2-1; 11 nucleotides match TRBD2. This CDR3 has 20 residues. After removal of 4 bases from V and 0 bases from J, the junction contained 15 bases not matched to a gene. The germline V gene has CDR1 SGDLS and CDR2 YYNGEE. The CDR3 sequence: CASSPTKVLAGESSYNEQFF. CDR3 sequence (DNA): TGTGCCAGCAGCCCCACAAAGGTACTAGCGGGGGAAAGCTCCTACAATGAGCAGTTCTTC. Using reference TRBV9 and TRBJ2-1 for the parts outside the CDR3, the full variable domain is DSGVTQTPKHLITATGQRVTLRCSPRSGDLSVYWYQQSLDQGLQFLIQYYNGEERAKGNILERFSAQQFPDLHSELNLSSLELGDSALYFCASSPTKVLAGESSYNEQFFGPGTRLTVL.

CDR3 DNA sequence: TGTGCAGGGGGACTCAATCAGCCCCAGCATTTT. The encoded protein is CAGGLNQPQHF. V usage is TRBV30 and J usage is TRBJ1-5; weak D call: TRBD1 (6 bases). The CDR3 is made up of 11 amino acids. Germline assignment: CDR1 GTSNPN and CDR2 SVGIG (reference sequence).

CDR3 residues: CASSFLSGQGYGYTF. CDR3 coding DNA: TGTGCCAGCAGTTTCTTATCGGGACAGGGGTATGGCTACACCTTC. The V and J genes are TRBV6-5 and TRBJ1-2; TRBD1 aligns across 10 bases. Losses at the gene ends were 4 bases for V and 5 bases for J; bases not matched to a gene: 7. The CDR3 spans 15 residues. Per the germline V gene, CDR1 is MNHEY and CDR2 is SVGAGI.

The chain combines TRBV4-3 with TRBJ1-1; D gene unclear. The CDR3 contains 17 residues. V lost 4 bases and J 1 base, leaving 19 bases between the germline ends. CDR1 is LGHNA, CDR2 YSLEER, per germline. The CDR3 DNA sequence: TGCGCCAGCAGCCCTCTCCCCCCTCAACAGAGGAACACTGAAGCTTTCTTT. Residues: CASSPLPPQQRNTEAFF.

In this sample, this clone turned up once. The genes are TRBV13 and TRBJ2-7; TRBD1 matches 8 bases. With 2 bases clipped from V and 3 bases from J, the junction kept 3 bases outside the gene matches. This CDR3 contains 14 residues. From germline, CDR1 is PRHDT and CDR2 FYEKMQ (reference sequence). For the CDR3, the DNA is TGTGCCAGCAGCTTAAGGACAGGGCACTACGAGCAGTACGTC. It specifies CASSLRTGHYEQYV.

CDR3 residues: CASSFSGNTGELFF. The CDR3 region has the DNA TGTGCCAGCAGTTTTAGCGGGAACACCGGGGAGCTGTTTTTT. The chain couples TRBV6-5 to TRBJ2-2; TRBD2 might be the D (6 bases). Germline V gene sequence: CDR1 MNHEY, CDR2 SVGAGI. CDR3 length: 14 amino acids. V lost 4 bases and J lost 1, with 7 bases in between.

By share of the sample, this clone is medium-sized. The CDR3 here is CASSERVVVNQPQHF. For the CDR3, the DNA is TGTGCCAGCAGTGAACGGGTAGTCGTCAATCAGCCCCAGCATTTT. V usage is TRBV6-1 and J usage is TRBJ1-5; D not certain. Germline CDR1 and CDR2: MNHNS and SASEGT. Deletions cut 2 bases from V and 3 bases from J, with 11 bases between. There are 15 residues in the CDR3.

This sequence joins TRBV9 and TRBJ1-3; D gene uncertain. Trimming pared 3 bases from V and 4 bases from J, leaving 5 bases between. The germline V gene has CDR1 SGDLS and CDR2 YYNGEE. The CDR3 has 12 residues. CDR3 sequence reads: CASSGGGNTIYF. The CDR3 region has the DNA TGTGCCAGCAGCGGTGGGGGAAACACCATATATTTT.

The chain is built from TRBV6-4 and TRBJ2-3; 9 bases map to TRBD2. V trimming: 5 bases; J trimming: 4 bases; junction bases outside the gene matches: 7. Germline V lookup: CDR1 MRHNA, CDR2 SNTAGT. This CDR3 is built from 15 residues. CDR3 protein: CASSPGTSPADTQYF. In nucleotides, the CDR3 is TGTGCCAGCAGTCCCGGGACTAGCCCGGCAGATACGCAGTATTTT.

As for this clone: An end of the junction differs from the germline gene, which may be a read error. The rearrangement joins TRBV4-3 to TRBJ1-1; D not certain. The V gene's germline CDR1 is LGHNA and CDR2 YSLEER. This CDR3 is 15 amino acids long. The DNA for the CDR3 is TGCGCCAGCAGCCAAGATATCGGGGAGAACCCTGAAGCTTTCTTT. It yields the protein CASSQDIGENPEAFF.

CDR3 coding DNA: TGTGCCAGCAGCTCTAGCGGGGGGGCCGGAAATGAGCAGTTCTTC. Translated: CASSSSGGAGNEQFF. The chain is built from TRBV5-5 and TRBJ2-1; TRBD2 aligns across 12 bases. Per germline, CDR1 SGHKS and CDR2 YYEKEE (reference sequence). Unmatched junction bases numbered 5, after V lost 3 bases and J lost 7 bases. The CDR3 has 15 amino acids.

V is TRBV5-4 and J is TRBJ2-7, with TRBD2 matching 10 bases. V lost 4 bases, J lost 0 bases, and 4 bases stayed unmatched. Germline assignment: CDR1 SGHNT and CDR2 YYREEE (reference sequence). The CDR3 spans 15 residues. CDR3 coding DNA: TGTGCCAGCAGCGCAGGACTAGCGGCCTCCTACGAGCAGTACGTC. It encodes CASSAGLAASYEQYV.

The gene calls are TRBV11-3 and TRBJ2-5; 13 bases match TRBD2. The CDR3 length is 19 residues. Trimming at V came to 3 bases and at J to 4 bases, leaving 14 bases not matched to a gene. Germline V gives CDR1 SGHNT, CDR2 YENEEA. The CDR3 here is CASSLGLLAGGPGRETQYF. CDR3 in DNA: TGTGCCAGCAGCTTGGGGCTACTAGCGGGAGGGCCTGGTAGAGAGACCCAGTACTTC.